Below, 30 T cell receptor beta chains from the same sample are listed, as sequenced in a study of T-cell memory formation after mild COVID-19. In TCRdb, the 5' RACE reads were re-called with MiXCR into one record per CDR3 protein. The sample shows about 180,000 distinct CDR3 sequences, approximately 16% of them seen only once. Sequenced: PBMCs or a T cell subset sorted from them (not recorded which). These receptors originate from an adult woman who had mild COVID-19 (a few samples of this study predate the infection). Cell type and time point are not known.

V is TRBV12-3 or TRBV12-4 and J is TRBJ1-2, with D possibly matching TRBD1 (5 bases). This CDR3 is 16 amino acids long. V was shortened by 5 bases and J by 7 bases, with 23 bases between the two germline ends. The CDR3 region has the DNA TGTGCCAGCAGTCAAACCGGGACCGGGCGCACGCGTGGCTACACCTTC. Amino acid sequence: CASSQTGTGRTRGYTF.

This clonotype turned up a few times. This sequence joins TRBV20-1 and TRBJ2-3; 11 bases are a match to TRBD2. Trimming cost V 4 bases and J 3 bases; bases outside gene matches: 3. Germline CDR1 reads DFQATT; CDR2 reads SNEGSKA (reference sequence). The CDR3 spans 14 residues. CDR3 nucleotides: TGCAGTGCTACCCGGACTAGCGGGACAGATACGCAGTATTTT. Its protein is CSATRTSGTDTQYF.

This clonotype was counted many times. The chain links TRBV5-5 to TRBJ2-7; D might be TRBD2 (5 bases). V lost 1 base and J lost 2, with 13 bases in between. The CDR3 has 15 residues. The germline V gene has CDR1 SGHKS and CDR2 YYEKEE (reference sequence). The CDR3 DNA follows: TGTGCCAGCAGCTTGATTGCCTCCGGGGCCTACGAGCAGTACTTC. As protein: CASSLIASGAYEQYF.

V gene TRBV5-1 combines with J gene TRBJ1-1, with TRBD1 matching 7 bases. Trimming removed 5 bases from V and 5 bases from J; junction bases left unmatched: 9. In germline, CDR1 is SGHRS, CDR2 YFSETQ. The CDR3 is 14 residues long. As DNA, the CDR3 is TGCGCCAGCAGATCCGACAGGGACGGGACTGAAGCTTTCTTT. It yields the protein CASRSDRDGTEAFF.

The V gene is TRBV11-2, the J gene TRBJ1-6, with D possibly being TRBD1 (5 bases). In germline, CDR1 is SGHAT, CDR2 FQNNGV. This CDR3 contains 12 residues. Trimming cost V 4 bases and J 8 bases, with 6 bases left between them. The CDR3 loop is CASSWGDSPLHF. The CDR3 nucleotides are TGTGCCAGCAGCTGGGGGGATTCACCCCTCCACTTT.

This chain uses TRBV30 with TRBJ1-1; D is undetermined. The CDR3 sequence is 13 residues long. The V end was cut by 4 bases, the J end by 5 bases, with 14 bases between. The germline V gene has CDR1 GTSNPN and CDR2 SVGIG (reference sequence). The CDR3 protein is CAWTHRLDTEAFF. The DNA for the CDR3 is TGTGCCTGGACCCACCGTTTGGATACTGAAGCTTTCTTT.

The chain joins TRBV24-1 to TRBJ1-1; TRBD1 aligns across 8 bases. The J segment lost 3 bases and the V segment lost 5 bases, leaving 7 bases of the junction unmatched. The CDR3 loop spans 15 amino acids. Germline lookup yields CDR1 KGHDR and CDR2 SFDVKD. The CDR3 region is CATSVGQGRYTEAFF. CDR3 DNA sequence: TGTGCCACCAGTGTTGGACAGGGACGATACACTGAAGCTTTCTTT.

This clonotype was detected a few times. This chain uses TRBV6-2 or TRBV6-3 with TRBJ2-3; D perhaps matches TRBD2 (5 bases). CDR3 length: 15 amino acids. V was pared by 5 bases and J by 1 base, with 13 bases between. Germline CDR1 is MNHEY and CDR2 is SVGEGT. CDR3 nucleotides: TGTGCCAGCAGTACCTCGGGGAAGGGCACAGATACGCAGTATTTT. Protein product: CASSTSGKGTDTQYF.

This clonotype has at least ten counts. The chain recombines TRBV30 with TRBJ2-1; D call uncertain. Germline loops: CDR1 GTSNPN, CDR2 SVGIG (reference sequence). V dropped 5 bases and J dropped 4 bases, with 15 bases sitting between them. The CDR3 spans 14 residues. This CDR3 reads CAWAGRTPYNEQFF. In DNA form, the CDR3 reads TGTGCCTGGGCCGGCAGGACGCCATACAATGAGCAGTTCTTC.

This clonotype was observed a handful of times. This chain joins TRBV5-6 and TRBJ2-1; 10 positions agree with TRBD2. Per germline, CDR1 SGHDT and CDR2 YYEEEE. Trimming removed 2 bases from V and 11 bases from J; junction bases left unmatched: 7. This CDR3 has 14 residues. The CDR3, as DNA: TGTGCCAGCAGCTTTGCTAGCGGGGGAGGAAAGCAGTTCTTC. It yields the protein CASSFASGGGKQFF.

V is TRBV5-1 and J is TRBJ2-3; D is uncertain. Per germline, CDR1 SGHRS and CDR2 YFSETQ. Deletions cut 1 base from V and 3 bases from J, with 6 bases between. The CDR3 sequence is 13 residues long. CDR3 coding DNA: TGCGCCAGCAGCTTGAAAGGAACAGATACGCAGTATTTT. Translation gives CASSLKGTDTQYF.

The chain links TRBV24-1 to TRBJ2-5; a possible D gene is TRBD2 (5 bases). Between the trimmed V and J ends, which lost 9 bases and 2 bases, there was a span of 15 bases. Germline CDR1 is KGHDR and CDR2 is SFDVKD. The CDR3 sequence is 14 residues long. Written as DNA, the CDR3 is TGTGCCACCTCGGGAAGGGTGCGGCAAGAGACCCAGTACTTC. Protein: CATSGRVRQETQYF.

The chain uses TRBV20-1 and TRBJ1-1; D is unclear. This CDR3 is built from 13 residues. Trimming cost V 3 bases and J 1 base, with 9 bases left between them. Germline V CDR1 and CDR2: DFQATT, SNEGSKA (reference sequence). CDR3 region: CSARREPNTEAFF. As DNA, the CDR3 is TGCAGTGCTAGGAGGGAGCCGAACACTGAAGCTTTCTTT.

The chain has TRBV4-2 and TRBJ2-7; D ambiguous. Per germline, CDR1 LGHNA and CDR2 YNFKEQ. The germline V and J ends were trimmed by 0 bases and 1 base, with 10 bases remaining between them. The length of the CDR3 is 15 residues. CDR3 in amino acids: CASSQDMSRSYEQYF. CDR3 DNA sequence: TGTGCCAGCAGCCAAGATATGAGTAGATCCTACGAGCAGTACTTC.

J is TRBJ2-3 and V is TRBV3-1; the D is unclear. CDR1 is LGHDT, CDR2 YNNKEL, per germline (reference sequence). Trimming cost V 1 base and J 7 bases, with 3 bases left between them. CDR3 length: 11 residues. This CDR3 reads CASSQGHTQYF. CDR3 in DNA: TGTGCCAGCAGCCAAGGTCATACGCAGTATTTT.

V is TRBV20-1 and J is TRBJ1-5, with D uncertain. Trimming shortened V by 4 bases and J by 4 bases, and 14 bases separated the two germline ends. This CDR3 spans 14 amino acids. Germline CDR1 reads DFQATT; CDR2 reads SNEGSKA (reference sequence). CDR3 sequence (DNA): TGCAGTGCTACCAAGGGTACGGGAAATCAGCCCCAGCATTTT. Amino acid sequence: CSATKGTGNQPQHF.

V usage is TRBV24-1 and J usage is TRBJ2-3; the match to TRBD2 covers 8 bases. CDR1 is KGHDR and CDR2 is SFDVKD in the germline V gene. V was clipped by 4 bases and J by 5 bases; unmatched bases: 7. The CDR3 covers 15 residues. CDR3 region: CATSDWGLGIDTQYF. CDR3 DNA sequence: TGTGCCACCAGTGACTGGGGACTAGGTATAGATACGCAGTATTTT.

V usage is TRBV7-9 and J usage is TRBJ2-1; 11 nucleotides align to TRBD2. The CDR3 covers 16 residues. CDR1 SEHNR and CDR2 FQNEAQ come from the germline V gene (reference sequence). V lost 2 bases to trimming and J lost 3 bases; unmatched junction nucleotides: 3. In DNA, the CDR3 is TGTGCCAGCAGCTTATGGGGACTAGCGGACTACAATGAGCAGTTCTTC. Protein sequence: CASSLWGLADYNEQFF.

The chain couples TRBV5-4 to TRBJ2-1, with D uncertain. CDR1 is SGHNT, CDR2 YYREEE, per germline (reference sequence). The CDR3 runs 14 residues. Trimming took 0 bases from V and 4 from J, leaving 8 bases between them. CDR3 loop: CASSLGQAYNEQFF. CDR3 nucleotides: TGTGCCAGCAGCTTGGGGCAGGCTTACAATGAGCAGTTCTTC. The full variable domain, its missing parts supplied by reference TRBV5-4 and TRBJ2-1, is ETGVTQSPTHLIKTRGQQVTLRCSSQSGHNTVSWYQQALGQGPQFIFQYYREEENGRGNFPPRFSGLQFPNYSSELNVNALELDDSALYLCASSLGQAYNEQFFGPGTRLTVL.

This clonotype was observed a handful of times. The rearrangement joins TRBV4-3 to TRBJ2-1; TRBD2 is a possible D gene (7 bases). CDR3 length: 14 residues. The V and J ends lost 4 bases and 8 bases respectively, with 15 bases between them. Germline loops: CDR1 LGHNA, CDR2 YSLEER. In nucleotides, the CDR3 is TGCGCCAGCAGCCCGGGACACGGGAGGTATGAGCAGTTCTTC. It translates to CASSPGHGRYEQFF.

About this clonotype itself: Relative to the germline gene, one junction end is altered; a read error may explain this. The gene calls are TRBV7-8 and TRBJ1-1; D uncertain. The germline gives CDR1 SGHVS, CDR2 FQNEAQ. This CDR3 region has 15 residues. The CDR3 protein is CAGSDAFGLNTEAFF. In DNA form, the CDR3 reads TGTGCCGGCAGCGATGCCTTCGGGTTAAACACTGAAGCTTTCTTT.

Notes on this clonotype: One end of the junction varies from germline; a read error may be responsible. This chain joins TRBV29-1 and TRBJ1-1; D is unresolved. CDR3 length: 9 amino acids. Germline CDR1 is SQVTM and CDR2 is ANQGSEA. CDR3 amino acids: CSVGNDPNF. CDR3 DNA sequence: TGCAGCGTTGGAAACGATCCCAACTTT.

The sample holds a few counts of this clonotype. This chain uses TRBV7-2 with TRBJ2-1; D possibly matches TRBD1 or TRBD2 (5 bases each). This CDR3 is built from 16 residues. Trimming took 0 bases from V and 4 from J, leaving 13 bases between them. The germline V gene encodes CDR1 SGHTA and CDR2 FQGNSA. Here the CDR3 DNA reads TGTGCCAGCAGCTTAGCGCCGGGACGGGTATACAATGAGCAGTTCTTC. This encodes CASSLAPGRVYNEQFF. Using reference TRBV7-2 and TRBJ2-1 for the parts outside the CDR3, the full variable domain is GAGVSQSPSNKVTEKGKDVELRCDPISGHTALYWYRQSLGQGLEFLIYFQGNSAPDKSGLPSDRFSAERTGGSVSTLTIQRTQQEDSAVYLCASSLAPGRVYNEQFFGPGTRLTVL.

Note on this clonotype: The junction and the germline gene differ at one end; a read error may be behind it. CDR3 DNA: TGTGCCAGCAGTGAAGCGGTTCTAAGGGGGCCATATGGCCACACCTTC. It encodes CASSEAVLRGPYGHTF. This chain links TRBV6-1 with TRBJ1-2; 7 positions agree with TRBD1. Germline V gene data show CDR1 as MNHNS and CDR2 as SASEGT. The CDR3 has 16 amino acids.

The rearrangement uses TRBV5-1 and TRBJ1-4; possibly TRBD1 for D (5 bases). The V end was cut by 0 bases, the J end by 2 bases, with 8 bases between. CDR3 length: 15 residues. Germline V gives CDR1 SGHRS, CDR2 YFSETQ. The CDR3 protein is CASSLAGSTNEKLFF. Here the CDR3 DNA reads TGCGCCAGCAGCTTGGCAGGGAGTACTAATGAAAAACTGTTTTTT.

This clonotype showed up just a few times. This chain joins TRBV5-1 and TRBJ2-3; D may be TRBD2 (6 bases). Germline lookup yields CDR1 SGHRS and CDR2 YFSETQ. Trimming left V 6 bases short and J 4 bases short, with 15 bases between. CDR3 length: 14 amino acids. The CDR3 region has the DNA TGCGCCAGCACCCAGGGCGGAGGGTCAGATACGCAGTATTTT. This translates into CASTQGGGSDTQYF.

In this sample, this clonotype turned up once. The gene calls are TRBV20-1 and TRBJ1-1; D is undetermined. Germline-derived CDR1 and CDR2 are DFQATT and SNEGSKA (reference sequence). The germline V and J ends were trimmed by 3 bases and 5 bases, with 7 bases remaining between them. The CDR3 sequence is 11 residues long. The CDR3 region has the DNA TGCAGTGCTAGGTTCGTGACTGAAGCTTTCTTT. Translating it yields CSARFVTEAFF.

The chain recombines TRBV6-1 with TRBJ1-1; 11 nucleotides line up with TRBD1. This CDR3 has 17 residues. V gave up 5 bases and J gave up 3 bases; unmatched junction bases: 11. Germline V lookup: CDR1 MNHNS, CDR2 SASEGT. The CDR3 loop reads CASSPRTGGRLHTEAFF. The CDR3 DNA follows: TGTGCCAGCAGTCCCCGGACAGGGGGCCGCCTGCACACTGAAGCTTTCTTT.

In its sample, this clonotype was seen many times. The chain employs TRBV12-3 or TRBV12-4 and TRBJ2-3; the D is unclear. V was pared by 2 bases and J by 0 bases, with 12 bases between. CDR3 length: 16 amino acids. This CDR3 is CASSLRVGSSTDTQYF. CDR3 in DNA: TGTGCCAGCAGTTTAAGAGTTGGTTCTAGCACAGATACGCAGTATTTT.

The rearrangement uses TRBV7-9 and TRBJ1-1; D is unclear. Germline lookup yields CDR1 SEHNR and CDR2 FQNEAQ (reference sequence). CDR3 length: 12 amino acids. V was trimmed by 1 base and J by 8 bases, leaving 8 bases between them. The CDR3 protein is CASSLERGEAFF. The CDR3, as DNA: TGTGCCAGCAGCTTAGAACGAGGGGAAGCTTTCTTT. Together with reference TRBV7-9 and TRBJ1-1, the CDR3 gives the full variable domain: DTGVSQNPRHKITKRGQNVTFRCDPISEHNRLYWYRQTLGQGPEFLTYFQNEAQLEKSRLLSDRFSAERPKGSFSTLEIQRTEQGDSAMYLCASSLERGEAFFGQGTRLTVV.